The following is a T cell receptor beta chain sequence with its context. Its antigen is not known. The data were obtained in a study of cytomegalovirus exposure and HLA in healthy donors. The CDR3 is 14 amino acids. V gave up 1 base and J gave up 5 bases, with 11 bases separating them. Germline V lookup: CDR1 SNHLY, CDR2 FYNNEI. The PCR used 60 Vbeta and 13 Jbeta primers. The repertoire was sequenced with immunoSEQ multiplex PCR; TCRdb's copy has only in-frame clones and lacks some. The table shows nearly 110,000 clones, with roughly 82% occurring only once. Study conclusions and caveats: Later on, an analysis showed TCR association rates differing by HLA locus, with DRB1 the most and HLA-C the fewest.

The V gene is TRBV2, the J gene TRBJ2-5; no definite D call. Sequenced: PBMCs. The receptor's source is a man aged 30-40 years in good health and CMV-seropositive. Here the CDR3 DNA reads TGTGCCAGCAGTGAAGGTGGGCATCGGGAGACCCAGTACTTC. This codes for CASSEGGHRETQYF.